These 12 T cell receptor beta chains were all obtained from the same sample, sequenced in a study of control samples from healthy donors and cancer patients. This table comes from immunoSEQ multiplex PCR, and its TCRdb copy is limited to in-frame clones, with some not included. This table has some 78,000 clones, roughly 89% appearing once. Sequenced: blood. The origin of the receptors is a woman aged 55-75 years in good health.

This chain uses TRBV4-3 with TRBJ1-5, with TRBD1 identical over 12 bases. Germline V CDR1 and CDR2: LGHNA, YSLEER. CDR3 length: 14 residues. V shed 4 bases, J shed 6 bases, and the junction held 1 base outside the gene matches. As DNA, the CDR3 is TGCGCCAGCAGCCGGGGACAGGGGGCTCAGCCCCAGCATTTT. Translating gives CASSRGQGAQPQHF.

The chain employs TRBV7-8 and TRBJ1-2; 8 bases match TRBD1. This CDR3 is built from 17 residues. CDR1 and CDR2 from the germline V gene are SGHVS and FQNEAQ. V was pared by 3 bases and J by 5 bases, with 14 bases of the junction left unmatched. This CDR3 is CASSFSGARTGRYGYTF. The CDR3 DNA reads TGTGCCAGCAGCTTTTCCGGGGCCCGGACAGGGCGATATGGCTACACCTTC.

This clone occurred once. The CDR3 nucleotides read TGTGCCAGGAGGACAGGAGACTATAATTCACCCCTCCACTTT. Protein: CARRTGDYNSPLHF. The chain uses TRBV2 and TRBJ1-6, with 7 bases that match TRBD1. Germline V CDR1 and CDR2: SNHLY, FYNNEI. V was clipped by 9 bases and J by 3 bases; unmatched bases: 5. The CDR3 covers 14 residues.

The V call is TRBV4-2, the J call TRBJ2-3; TRBD1 aligns across 8 bases. V gave up 4 bases and J gave up 2 bases; unmatched junction bases: 2. The CDR3 sequence is 14 residues long. Germline lookup yields CDR1 LGHNA and CDR2 YNFKEQ. CDR3 amino acids: CASSRDRNTDTQYF. The CDR3 DNA is TGTGCCAGCAGCCGGGACAGGAACACAGATACGCAGTATTTT.

The chain has TRBV29-1 and TRBJ2-2; D not certain. CDR1 SQVTM and CDR2 ANQGSEA come from the germline V gene. Trimming took 4 bases from V and 7 from J, leaving 16 bases between them. The CDR3 length is 14 residues. CDR3 region: CSVVRQLVSGELFF. CDR3 DNA sequence: TGCAGCGTTGTTAGGCAGTTAGTGAGCGGGGAGCTGTTTTTT.

The rearrangement uses TRBV4-3 and TRBJ1-1; D is undetermined. Germline-derived CDR1 and CDR2 are LGHNA and YSLEER. V lost 0 bases, J lost 11 bases, and 10 bases lay in between. The CDR3 consists of 12 residues. CDR3 loop: CASSQDGRVAFF. CDR3 bases: TGCGCCAGCAGCCAAGACGGGAGGGTTGCTTTCTTT.

The V and J genes are TRBV23-1 and TRBJ1-1; D gene uncertain. TRBV23-1 is noted as an ORF with a role that remains uncertain. V lost 0 bases, J lost 6 bases, and 17 bases lay in between. The CDR3 length is 16 residues. The CDR3 is CASSQSERKDDAEAFF. The CDR3 DNA reads as TGCGCCAGCAGTCAATCGGAACGGAAGGACGACGCTGAAGCTTTCTTT.

V is TRBV19 and J is TRBJ2-1, with D perhaps TRBD1 or TRBD2 (5 bases each). V dropped 2 bases and J dropped 12 bases, with 14 bases sitting between them. CDR3 length equals 13 residues. CDR1 and CDR2 (germline): LNHDA, SQIVND (reference sequence). This chain's CDR3 is CASSIRGRRGQFF. CDR3 bases: TGTGCCAGTAGTATAAGGGGACGTCGCGGGCAGTTCTTC.

CDR3 coding DNA: TGTGCCAGCAGACCAGGGGGCACTGAAGCTTTCTTT. This gives the protein CASRPGGTEAFF. The chain has TRBV12-3 or TRBV12-4 and TRBJ1-1; TRBD1 matches at 7 bases. V was clipped by 6 bases and J by 4 bases; unmatched bases: 2. The CDR3 is 12 residues long.

This chain links TRBV7-9 with TRBJ2-1; D is perhaps TRBD2 (5 bases). The V gene lost 7 bases and the J gene lost 6 bases, with 19 bases spanning the gap. From germline, CDR1 is SEHNR and CDR2 FQNEAQ (reference sequence). This CDR3 comprises 15 residues. The DNA of the CDR3 is TGTGCCAGCACTCCTCCGGAGGAGGTTTTCAATGAGCAGTTCTTC. This gives the protein CASTPPEEVFNEQFF.

The CDR3 bases are TGTGCCAGCAGTTACGAGGGGCCTCGAGGAAAACTGTTTTTT. Protein sequence: CASSYEGPRGKLFF. The chain employs TRBV6-2 or TRBV6-3 and TRBJ1-4; a possible D gene is TRBD1 (5 bases). Germline lookup yields CDR1 MNHEY and CDR2 SVGEGT. The CDR3 loop spans 14 amino acids. V was trimmed by 2 bases and J by 10 bases, leaving 14 bases between them.

This clone occurred once. The J gene is TRBJ2-5, the V gene TRBV15; 8 positions match TRBD2. Germline V gives CDR1 LNHNV, CDR2 YYDKDF (reference sequence). V dropped 1 base and J dropped 3; count of bases not matched to a gene: 7. The length of the CDR3 is 16 residues. The CDR3: CATSRGGAGDEETQYF. Written as DNA, the CDR3 is TGTGCCACCAGCAGAGGGGGAGCGGGAGACGAAGAGACCCAGTACTTC.